This TCR beta chain was recovered during a study of CD4 and CD8 cells across lung adenocarcinoma regions. Germline-derived CDR1 and CDR2 are LGHNA and YNFKEQ. The CDR3 loop spans 15 amino acids. V lost 4 bases to trimming and J lost 0 bases, with 13 bases between them. The patients had localized lung adenocarcinoma, a non-small cell subtype. TCRdb reanalysed the PCR reads using MiXCR and keeps one entry per CDR3 protein. The sample records about 12,000 distinct CDR3 sequences, roughly 43% being singletons. J is TRBJ2-7 and V is TRBV4-2; TRBD2 is a possible D gene (6 bases). The specimen was CD8+ T cells from the margin of a lung tumor. This TCR came from a female donor with lung adenocarcinoma. The CD4 and CD8 labels of this study may be unreliable. In nucleotides, the CDR3 is TGTGCCAGCAGCCCGAGCGGCGGGGACTCCTACGAGCAGTACTTC. Translating it yields CASSPSGGDSYEQYF.